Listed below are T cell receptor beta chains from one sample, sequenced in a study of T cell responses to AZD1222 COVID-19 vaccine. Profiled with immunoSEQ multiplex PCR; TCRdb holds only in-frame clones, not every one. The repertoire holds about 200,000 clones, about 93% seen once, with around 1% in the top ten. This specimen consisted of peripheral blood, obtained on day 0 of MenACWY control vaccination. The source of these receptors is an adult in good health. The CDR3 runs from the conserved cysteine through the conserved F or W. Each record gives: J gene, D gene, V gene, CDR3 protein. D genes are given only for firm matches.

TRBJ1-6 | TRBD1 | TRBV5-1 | CASRPEQGSSPLHF
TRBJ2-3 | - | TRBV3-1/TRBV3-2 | CASSPSWGGPDTQYF
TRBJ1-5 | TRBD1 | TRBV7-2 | CASSRQGFSNQPQHF
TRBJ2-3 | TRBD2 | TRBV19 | CASAIRLAGTDTQYF
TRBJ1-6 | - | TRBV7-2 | CASSLVGRGNSPLHF
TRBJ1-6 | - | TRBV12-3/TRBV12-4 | CASSPQVESPLHF
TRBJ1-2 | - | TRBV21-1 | CASSKFRRPGYGYTF
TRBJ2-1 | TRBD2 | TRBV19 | CASSRAGGRTFF
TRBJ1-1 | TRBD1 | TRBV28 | CASTGTEANTEAFF
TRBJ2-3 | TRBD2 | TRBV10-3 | CAISPRGGWTDTQYF
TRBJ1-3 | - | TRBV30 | CAWSYLGSGNTIYF
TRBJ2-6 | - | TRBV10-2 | CASSESSRTSGANVLTF
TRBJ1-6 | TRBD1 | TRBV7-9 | CASSVGTAYNSPLHF
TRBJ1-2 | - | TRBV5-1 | CASSWTDGSYGYTF
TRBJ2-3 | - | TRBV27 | CASSLMSGRRPSTDTQYF
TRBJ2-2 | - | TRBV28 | CASISNTGELFF
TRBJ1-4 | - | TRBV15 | CATSREINEKLFF
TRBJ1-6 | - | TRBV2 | CASSGLGHYNSPLHF
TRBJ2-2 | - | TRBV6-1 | CASSERKKPTGELFF
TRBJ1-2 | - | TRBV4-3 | CASSQGDGRAGYGYTF
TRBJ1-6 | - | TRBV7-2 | CASSLDGQINSPLHF
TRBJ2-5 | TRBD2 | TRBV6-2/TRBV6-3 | CASSYLSGGAGETQYF
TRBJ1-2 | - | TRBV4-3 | CASSQDPLGGVYTF
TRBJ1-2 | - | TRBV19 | CASSAPRDGYTF
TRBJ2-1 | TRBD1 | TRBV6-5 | CASRIPQGIGNEQFF
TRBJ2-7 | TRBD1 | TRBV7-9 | CASSLEVTGGEQYF
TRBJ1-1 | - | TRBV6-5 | CASSSKHRSGAEAFF
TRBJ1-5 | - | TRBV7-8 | CASSPQVHGNQPQHF
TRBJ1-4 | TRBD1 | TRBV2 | CASSGDRGIKKLFF
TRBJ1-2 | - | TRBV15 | CATSRAQGHGYTF
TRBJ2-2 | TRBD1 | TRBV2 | CASSLNRGRTGELFF
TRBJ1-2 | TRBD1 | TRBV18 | CASSPSGQGRINYGYTF
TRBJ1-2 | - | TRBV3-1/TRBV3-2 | CATADLNYGYTF
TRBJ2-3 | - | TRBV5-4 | CASSLYGMRDTQYF
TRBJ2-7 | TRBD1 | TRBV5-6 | CASSAQGAAYEQYF
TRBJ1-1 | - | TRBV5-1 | CASSLNLNTEAFF
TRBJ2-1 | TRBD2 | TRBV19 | CASSIRGEGSYNEQFF
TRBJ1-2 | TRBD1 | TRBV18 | CASSSDRAYGYTF
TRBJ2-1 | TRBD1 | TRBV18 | CASSPATGGLWNEQFF